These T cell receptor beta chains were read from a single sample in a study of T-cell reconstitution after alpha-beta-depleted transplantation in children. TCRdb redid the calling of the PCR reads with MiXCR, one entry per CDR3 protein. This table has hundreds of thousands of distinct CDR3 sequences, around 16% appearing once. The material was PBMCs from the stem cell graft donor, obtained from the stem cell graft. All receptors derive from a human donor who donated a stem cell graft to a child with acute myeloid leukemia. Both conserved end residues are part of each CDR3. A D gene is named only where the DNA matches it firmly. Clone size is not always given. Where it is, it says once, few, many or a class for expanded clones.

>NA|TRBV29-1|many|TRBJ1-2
CSVAARANYGYTF
TGCAGCGTTGCCGCTCGCGCCAACTATGGCTACACCTTC
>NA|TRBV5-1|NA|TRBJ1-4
CASTGTNNEKLFF
TGCGCCAGCACCGGGACAAATAATGAAAAACTGTTTTTT
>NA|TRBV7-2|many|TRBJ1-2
CASSLESSYGYTF
TGTGCCAGCAGCTTAGAGTCAAGCTATGGCTACACCTTC
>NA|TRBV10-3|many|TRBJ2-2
CAISEYEDTGELFF
TGTGCCATCAGTGAGTATGAGGACACCGGGGAGCTGTTTTTT
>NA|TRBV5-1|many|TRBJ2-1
CASSLGSSIYNEQFF
TGCGCCAGCAGCTTGGGATCCAGCATCTACAATGAGCAGTTCTTC
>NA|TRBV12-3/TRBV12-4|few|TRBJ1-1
CASSFDIMNTEAFF
TGTGCCAGCAGTTTCGACATAATGAACACTGAAGCTTTCTTT
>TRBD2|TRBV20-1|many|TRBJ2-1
CSARGDYRDEQFF
TGCAGTGCTAGGGGGGACTATCGGGATGAGCAGTTCTTC
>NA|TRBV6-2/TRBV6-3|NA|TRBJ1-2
CASSYVVASYGYTF
TGTGCCAGCAGTTACGTTGTGGCGTCCTATGGCTACACCTTC
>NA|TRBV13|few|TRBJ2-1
CASSSRGVGNEQFF
TGTGCCAGCAGCTCGCGGGGTGTGGGGAATGAGCAGTTCTTC
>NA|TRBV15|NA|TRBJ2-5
CATSRAKGSETQYF
TGTGCCACCAGCAGAGCTAAGGGATCAGAGACCCAGTACTTC
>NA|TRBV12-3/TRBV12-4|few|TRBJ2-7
CASCKTYEQYF
TGTGCCAGCTGTAAAACCTACGAGCAGTACTTC
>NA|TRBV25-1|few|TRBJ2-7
CASTSRVGYEQYF
TGTGCCAGCACCTCCCGGGTGGGCTACGAGCAGTACTTC
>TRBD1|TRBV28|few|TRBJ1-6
CASTRTGVDSPLHF
TGTGCCAGCACCAGGACAGGGGTTGATTCACCCCTCCACTTT
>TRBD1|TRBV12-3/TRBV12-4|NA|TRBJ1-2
CDSSPDRFYGYTF
TGTGACAGCAGTCCGGACAGGTTCTATGGCTACACCTTC
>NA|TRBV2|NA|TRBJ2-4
CASTEGGWAKNIQYF
TGTGCCAGCACGGAGGGGGGTTGGGCCAAAAACATTCAGTACTTC
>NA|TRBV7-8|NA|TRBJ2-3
CASSAWGPTDTQYF
TGTGCCAGCAGCGCGTGGGGACCCACAGATACGCAGTATTTT